The next 27 T cell receptor beta chains were all read from a single sample in a study of T cells in Graves' hyperthyroidism and ophthalmopathy. TCR beta CDR3 sequences were amplified from RNA transcripts. When the TCR CDR3 underwent first-round RT-PCR, the HTBI primer set was used. TCRdb reprocessed the multiplex PCR reads via MiXCR and lists one record per CDR3 protein. The sample lists some 510,000 distinct CDR3 sequences; 46% were seen once. Sequencing was carried out using peripheral blood or thyroid tissue (not recorded which). Receptors were obtained from a woman aged 18-29 years with Graves' hyperthyroidism.

This clonotype has a count of ten or more. The CDR3 DNA sequence: TGCAGCGTTGCAGGGGGAGAGACCCAGTACTTC. Its protein is CSVAGGETQYF. This chain uses TRBV29-1 with TRBJ2-5; 7 bases are a match to TRBD1. Germline V gives CDR1 SQVTM, CDR2 ANQGSEA. The CDR3 spans 11 residues. V shed 4 bases, J shed 4 bases, and the junction held 0 bases outside the gene matches. The full variable domain, its missing parts supplied by reference TRBV29-1 and TRBJ2-5, is SAVISQKPSRDICQRGTSLTIQCQVDSQVTMMFWYRQQPGQSLTLIATANQGSEATYESGFVIDKFPISRPNLTFSTLTVSNMSPEDSSIYLCSVAGGETQYFGPGTRLLVL.

V and J are TRBV7-6 and TRBJ2-5; D not resolved. The CDR3 loop spans 14 amino acids. Trimming took off 8 bases at V and 5 bases at J, with 18 bases between the two ends. The germline CDR1 and CDR2 sequences are SGHVS and FNYEAQ. The CDR3 coding sequence is TGTGCCAGCTCACCACAGTTGGATCGGGAGACCCAGTACTTC. It translates to CASSPQLDRETQYF.

This clonotype was seen ten or more times. The CDR3 DNA follows: TGTGCCAGCAACTCCAGGGGGCAGGGGAACGAAAAACTGTTTTTT. Its translation is CASNSRGQGNEKLFF. The rearrangement joins TRBV7-9 to TRBJ1-4, with 8 bases identical to TRBD1. The CDR3 has 15 residues. Germline CDR1 is SEHNR and CDR2 is FQNEAQ (reference sequence). The J segment lost 8 bases and the V segment lost 7 bases, leaving 12 bases of the junction unmatched.

This clonotype has ten or more counts. The CDR3 spells CSVELGAGEKLFF. CDR3 DNA: TGCAGCGTCGAACTGGGGGCGGGAGAAAAACTGTTTTTT. The chain couples TRBV29-1 to TRBJ1-4; tentative D call: TRBD1 (6 bases). This CDR3 comprises 13 residues. Germline values: CDR1 SQVTM, CDR2 ANQGSEA. V lost 6 bases, J lost 8 bases, and 16 bases lay in between.

About this clonotype itself: An end of the junction differs from the germline gene, which may be a read error. This chain links TRBV2 with TRBJ1-2; D unclear. Per germline, CDR1 SNHLY and CDR2 FYNNEI. The CDR3 loop spans 16 amino acids. The CDR3 reads CASSQVSGQENYGYTF. Here the CDR3 DNA reads TGCGCCAGCAGCCAAGTTTCAGGCCAGGAGAACTATGGCTACACCTTC.

The chain employs TRBV15 and TRBJ2-5; D may be TRBD1 or TRBD2 (5 bases each). Germline V CDR1 and CDR2: LNHNV, YYDKDF (reference sequence). The CDR3 has 15 amino acids. Trimming stripped 1 base from V and 4 bases from J, with 13 bases between. CDR3 residues: CATSRVPGLGETQYF. CDR3 nucleotide sequence: TGTGCCACCAGCAGAGTTCCGGGGCTCGGAGAGACCCAGTACTTC.

V is TRBV14 and J is TRBJ1-2; D uncertain. CDR3 size: 13 residues. Germline V gene sequence: CDR1 SGHDN, CDR2 FVKESK. Trimming shortened V by 4 bases and J by 7 bases, and 13 bases separated the two germline ends. CDR3 protein: CASSPQVGGGYTF. The CDR3 DNA follows: TGTGCCAGCAGCCCCCAAGTAGGTGGTGGCTACACCTTC.

This chain links TRBV15 with TRBJ2-3, with TRBD2 identical over 10 bases. Trimming cost V 1 base and J 4 bases; bases outside gene matches: 5. Germline lookup yields CDR1 LNHNV and CDR2 YYDKDF (reference sequence). The length of the CDR3 is 16 residues. In nucleotides, the CDR3 is TGTGCCACCAGCAGAGGAGGGACTAGCGATTCAGATACGCAGTATTTT. Protein product: CATSRGGTSDSDTQYF.

The rearrangement links TRBV10-3 to TRBJ1-6; the match to TRBD1 covers 7 bases. The CDR3 is 15 amino acids. Germline CDR1 is ENHRY and CDR2 is SYGVKD. The trim removed 5 bases at V and 7 bases at J, leaving 8 bases unmatched. CDR3 residues: CAISPGKGANSPLHF. CDR3 DNA sequence: TGTGCCATCAGTCCGGGGAAGGGGGCCAATTCACCCCTCCACTTT.

This clonotype occurred a few times. This chain joins TRBV2 and TRBJ1-3; D is unclear. The V end lost 5 bases, the J end lost 0 bases, and 14 bases lay between the germline ends. This CDR3 has 16 amino acids. The germline CDR1 and CDR2 sequences are SNHLY and FYNNEI. Written as DNA, the CDR3 is TGTGCCAGCAGTTACTCCAGCCTGCGCTCTGGAAACACCATATATTTT. Protein: CASSYSSLRSGNTIYF.

CDR3 DNA sequence: TGTGCCAGCAGTTACGCGGGAAAGAACACTGAAGCTTTCTTT. It translates to CASSYAGKNTEAFF. The gene calls are TRBV6-6 and TRBJ1-1; D not certain. The CDR3 consists of 14 residues. The V and J ends lost 2 bases and 1 base respectively, with 8 bases between them. Germline lookup yields CDR1 MNHNY and CDR2 SVGAGI (reference sequence).

This clonotype was seen repeatedly, ten times or more. The chain carries TRBV29-1 and TRBJ1-4; no clear D gene. CDR1 and CDR2 from the germline V gene are SQVTM and ANQGSEA. The V and J ends lost 2 bases and 0 bases respectively, with 4 bases between them. This CDR3 region has 13 residues. In nucleotides, the CDR3 is TGCAGCGTTGAAATTGCAACTAATGAAAAACTGTTTTTT. It codes for CSVEIATNEKLFF.

A few counts support this clonotype. The genes are TRBV7-9 and TRBJ2-5; D is perhaps TRBD1 (6 bases). This CDR3 is built from 15 residues. Germline CDR1 reads SEHNR; CDR2 reads FQNEAQ (reference sequence). The V gene lost 4 bases and the J gene lost 1 base, with 13 bases spanning the gap. The CDR3 region is CASSWTQGVQETQYF. The CDR3 DNA is TGTGCCAGCAGCTGGACACAGGGTGTCCAAGAGACCCAGTACTTC.

The rearrangement uses TRBV20-1 and TRBJ2-7; tentatively, D is TRBD1 (6 bases). Trimming removed 6 bases at V and 2 bases at J, with 17 bases between. The CDR3 consists of 14 residues. Germline V gives CDR1 DFQATT, CDR2 SNEGSKA (reference sequence). CDR3 bases: TGCAGTGCAAAAAGGGGGTTCGTTACCTACGAGCAGTACTTC. This encodes CSAKRGFVTYEQYF.

J is TRBJ1-4 and V is TRBV5-6; possible D gene TRBD1, 5 bases. The V gene lost 2 bases and the J gene lost 4 bases, with 9 bases spanning the gap. This CDR3 is built from 14 residues. Germline-derived CDR1 and CDR2 are SGHDT and YYEEEE. CDR3 protein: CASSLARVNEKLFF. The CDR3 coding sequence is TGTGCCAGCAGCTTAGCCAGGGTTAATGAAAAACTGTTTTTT.

This clonotype has a handful of counts. The CDR3 reads CASRSTGGTEAFF. In nucleotides, the CDR3 is TGTGCCAGCAGGTCTACAGGGGGCACTGAAGCTTTCTTT. This chain links TRBV3-2 with TRBJ1-1; the table gives TRBD1 as D, unverified against the DNA. TRBV3-2 is labeled a pseudogene. The CDR3 is 13 amino acids.

The V and J genes are TRBV12-5 and TRBJ1-4, with D unclear. Germline V gene lookup returns CDR1 LGHNT and CDR2 FRNRAP. This CDR3 is 12 amino acids long. Trimming stripped 4 bases from V and 5 bases from J, with 5 bases between. CDR3 protein: CASGWANEKLFF. In nucleotides, the CDR3 is TGTGCTAGTGGTTGGGCGAATGAAAAACTGTTTTTT. Full variable domain (rest looked up from reference TRBV12-5 and TRBJ1-4): DARVTQTPRHKVTEMGQEVTMRCQPILGHNTVFWYRQTMMQGLELLAYFRNRAPLDDSGMPKDRFSAEMPDATLATLKIQPSEPRDSAVYFCASGWANEKLFFGSGTQLSVL.

The V gene is TRBV12-5, the J gene TRBJ1-5; 8 bases align to TRBD1. The V and J ends lost 2 bases and 6 bases, in that order; junction bases with no gene match: 15. Germline V CDR1 and CDR2: LGHNT, FRNRAP. There are 18 residues in the CDR3. For the CDR3, the DNA is TGTGCTAGTGGTTTGCTAGGAGGGGGAGACAGGGGCGGTCAGCCCCAGCATTTT. Amino acid sequence: CASGLLGGGDRGGQPQHF.

The chain carries TRBV24-1 and TRBJ2-2; TRBD2 matches at 11 bases. Germline V lookup: CDR1 KGHDR, CDR2 SFDVKD. V trimming: 3 bases; J trimming: 4 bases; junction bases outside the gene matches: 9. The CDR3 consists of 18 residues. CDR3 residues: CATSDPGTSGGATGELFF. The CDR3 region has the DNA TGTGCCACCAGTGATCCGGGGACTAGCGGAGGCGCCACCGGGGAGCTGTTTTTT.

Concerning this clonotype: Sequence at one end of the junction differs from germline and may be a read error. The chain is built from TRBV24-1 and TRBJ1-5; D perhaps matches TRBD1 (5 bases). The CDR3 length is 17 residues. Looked up from germline, CDR1 is KGHDR and CDR2 is SFDVKD. For the CDR3, the DNA is TGTGCCTCTATGAAAAATCCCAGGGTATCGAGCAATCAGCCCCGGCATTTT. Its protein product is CASMKNPRVSSNQPRHF.

This clonotype has just one count. The J gene is TRBJ1-1, the V gene TRBV5-8, with 10 bases aligning to TRBD1. Germline V CDR1 and CDR2: SGHTS, YDEGEE. The CDR3 totals 15 residues. After removal of 4 bases from V and 5 bases from J, the junction contained 8 bases not matched to a gene. The CDR3 DNA reads as TGTGCCAGCAGCCCGGGACAGGGGAAGCAAACTGAAGCTTTCTTT. Its protein product is CASSPGQGKQTEAFF.

This clonotype was found a few times. The chain has TRBV6-4 and TRBJ1-2, with D possibly matching TRBD1 (6 bases). Trimming left V 6 bases short and J 7 bases short, with 24 bases between. The CDR3 extends over 16 amino acids. Germline CDR1 is MRHNA and CDR2 is SNTAGT. The CDR3 DNA follows: TGTGCCAGCAGGCCTAGGGGGACGGCGGCCCGGGGTGGCTACACCTTC. It codes for CASRPRGTAARGGYTF.

This chain links TRBV2 with TRBJ1-1; 8 positions match TRBD1. The CDR3 contains 14 residues. The trim removed 6 bases at V and 6 bases at J, leaving 9 bases unmatched. Per germline, CDR1 SNHLY and CDR2 FYNNEI. The CDR3 DNA is TGTGCCAGCAGGGAAACGACAGGGGAGGCTGAAGCTTTCTTT. This codes for CASRETTGEAEAFF.

Regarding this clonotype: It may be a read error: a sequence one base away is much more abundant. Since no conserved phenylalanine or tryptophan closes the CDR3, a read error is the likely cause. This sequence joins TRBV29-1 and TRBJ1-2; no clear D gene. The CDR3 spans 10 residues. The V end lost 4 bases, the J end lost 8 bases, and 8 bases lay between the germline ends. Germline loops: CDR1 SQVTM, CDR2 ANQGSEA. Here the CDR3 DNA reads TGCAGCGTTGCGGTCCCAGGCTACACCCTC. Translation gives CSVAVPGYTL.

Note on this clonotype: One end of the junction is discordant with germline, which a read error may explain. The chain has TRBV10-3 and TRBJ2-6, with a weak D call TRBD1 (6 bases). CDR1 ENHRY and CDR2 SYGVKD come from the germline V gene. The CDR3 extends over 19 amino acids. The CDR3 loop is CASSYGRAGDLPGANVLTF. The CDR3, as DNA: TGTGCCAGCAGTTACGGCCGGGCAGGGGATTTACCTGGGGCCAACGTCCTGACTTTC.

This clonotype was counted ten times or more. This sequence joins TRBV7-2 and TRBJ2-7, with D uncertain. V gave up 0 bases and J gave up 2 bases, with 14 bases separating them. The germline gives CDR1 SGHTA, CDR2 FQGNSA. The CDR3 totals 16 residues. The CDR3 DNA reads TGTGCCAGCAGCTTAGCGGGCAGCTCACCAGCCTACGAGCAGTACTTC. This encodes CASSLAGSSPAYEQYF.

A few counts support this clonotype. The rearrangement joins TRBV6-6 to TRBJ1-3; a weak D match, TRBD1 (5 bases). Germline lookup yields CDR1 MNHNY and CDR2 SVGAGI (reference sequence). CDR3 size: 13 residues. Trimming removed 6 bases at V and 4 bases at J, with 10 bases between. Here the CDR3 DNA reads TGTGCCAGCAGCGGACATTCCGGAAACACCATATATTTT. The encoded protein is CASSGHSGNTIYF.